Listed below are T cell receptor beta chains from one sample, sequenced in a study of T cell responses to AZD1222 COVID-19 vaccine. TCRdb's copy holds only in-frame clones and misses some; the assay was immunoSEQ multiplex PCR. Seen here are some 130,000 clones, about 90% observed once, and the top ten hold under 20%. The specimen comprised peripheral blood, sampled on day 0 of MenACWY control vaccination. These receptors were taken from an adult in good health. Each CDR3 is given with its conserved first and last residue. A D gene is named only where the DNA matches it firmly. Clone size appears in some rows only: once, few, many, or a class for an expanded clone.

v_call,clone_size,d_call,j_call,cdr3_nt,cdr3_aa
TRBV6-5,-,-,TRBJ2-5,TGTGCCAGCAGTTACCGGGCAGGGATCCAAGAGACCCAGTACTTC,CASSYRAGIQETQYF
TRBV30,-,-,TRBJ1-5,TGTGCCTGGAGTGTGGGGTTGGTTCAGCCCCAGCATTTT,CAWSVGLVQPQHF
TRBV9,-,TRBD2,TRBJ2-5,TGTGCCAGCAGCCCCTTAGTAGCGGGAGGGACCCAGTACTTC,CASSPLVAGGTQYF
TRBV2,-,TRBD1,TRBJ1-2,TGTGCCAGCAGCGCCCGGGGGACAGGGACCGGCTACACCTTC,CASSARGTGTGYTF
TRBV6-2/TRBV6-3,once,-,TRBJ2-1,TGTGCCAGCAGTTACTGGGGACGAGGACAGTTCTTC,CASSYWGRGQFF
TRBV7-9,-,-,TRBJ2-7,TGTGCCAGCAGCTTTCAGGGGAACTACGAGCAGTACTTC,CASSFQGNYEQYF
TRBV29-1,-,TRBD1,TRBJ2-1,TGCAGTGGACAGGGGTCCTACAATGAGCAGTTCTTC,CSGQGSYNEQFF
TRBV5-1,once,-,TRBJ2-1,TGCGCCAGCAGCTTGACTACTAATGAGCAGTTCTTC,CASSLTTNEQFF
TRBV5-1,-,TRBD2,TRBJ2-7,TGCGCCAGCAGCGATCCCCCGGCGGGAGCGCTCTACGAGCAGTACTTC,CASSDPPAGALYEQYF
TRBV28,-,TRBD1,TRBJ1-1,TGTGCCAGCAGTTTCGACAGGGTCAAGATTACTGAAGCTTTCTTT,CASSFDRVKITEAFF
TRBV4-1,-,-,TRBJ1-5,TGCGCCAGCAGCCAAGTCGGGTCCCTCAAGAGGAATCAGCCCCAGCATTTT,CASSQVGSLKRNQPQHF
TRBV2,-,-,TRBJ2-5,TGTGCCAGCAGTGGCTTGAGATGGGAGACCCAGTACTTC,CASSGLRWETQYF
TRBV5-1,-,-,TRBJ1-1,TGCGCCAGCAGCTTGCTTTCGGTACACACTCACACTGAAGCTTTCTTT,CASSLLSVHTHTEAFF
TRBV5-1,-,-,TRBJ1-1,TGCGCCAGCAGCTTGGATAGTTTGAACACTGAAGCTTTCTTT,CASSLDSLNTEAFF
TRBV11-1,-,-,TRBJ1-1,TGTGCCAGCAGCTTAGAGGCGTGGGCTGAAGCTTTCTTT,CASSLEAWAEAFF
TRBV6-5,-,TRBD1,TRBJ2-7,TGTGCCAGCAGTTACTTGGGACAGGGGCCTTCCTACGAGCAGTACTTC,CASSYLGQGPSYEQYF
TRBV7-9,-,-,TRBJ2-1,TGTGCCAGCAGCTCCGACAGGAGTCGGCAGTTCTTC,CASSSDRSRQFF
TRBV19,-,-,TRBJ1-1,TGTGCCAGTAGTATGAAGGGGAACACTGAAGCTTTCTTT,CASSMKGNTEAFF
TRBV18,-,TRBD2,TRBJ2-5,TGTGCCAGCTCACCACAGGGCCGGGGGGAAGAGACCCAGTACTTC,CASSPQGRGEETQYF
TRBV3-1/TRBV3-2,-,-,TRBJ2-1,TGTGCCAGCAGCCCCCCGACTTACAATGAGCAGTTCTTC,CASSPPTYNEQFF
TRBV3-1/TRBV3-2,-,-,TRBJ1-4,TGTGCCAGCAGGGGGGGCCTCAATGAAAAACTGTTTTTT,CASRGGLNEKLFF
TRBV3-1/TRBV3-2,-,-,TRBJ1-1,TGTGCCAGCAGCCGAGGGGGACGAGCTTTCTTT,CASSRGGRAFF
TRBV6-2/TRBV6-3,once,TRBD1,TRBJ1-1,TGTGCCAGCAGCCGTCCTCGGATTGGACAGGGAAACACTGAAGCTTTCTTT,CASSRPRIGQGNTEAFF
TRBV7-2,-,TRBD1,TRBJ1-2,TGTGCCAGCAGCTTACTACAGGGGAACTATGGCTACACCTTC,CASSLLQGNYGYTF
TRBV7-9,-,TRBD1,TRBJ1-2,TGTGCCAGCAGCTTCAAGGGACAGCGGAACTATGGCTACACCTTC,CASSFKGQRNYGYTF
TRBV24-1,-,TRBD1,TRBJ2-7,TGTGCCACCAGTGAGGACAGGGCCTCTTTCTACGAGCAGTACTTC,CATSEDRASFYEQYF
TRBV30,-,-,TRBJ2-1,TGTGCCTGGAGTGTCGGGGCGAGCCGCGCCCCCTACAATGAGCAGTTCTTC,CAWSVGASRAPYNEQFF
TRBV7-9,-,TRBD1,TRBJ2-6,TGTGCCAGCAGCATTGGGACAGGGGGCGGCCCTGGGGCCAACGTCCTGACTTTC,CASSIGTGGGPGANVLTF
TRBV15,-,TRBD2,TRBJ2-7,TGTGCCACCAGCGGGGGTCTAGCGGGAGAGGGAGAGCAGTACTTC,CATSGGLAGEGEQYF
TRBV6-5,-,-,TRBJ2-5,TGTGCCAGCAGAGTTAGCGGAATCGCAGGGGAGACCCAGTACTTC,CASRVSGIAGETQYF
TRBV28,once,-,TRBJ2-7,TGTGCCAGCAGACCTTCCCCCCCGGATACCTACGAGCAGTACTTC,CASRPSPPDTYEQYF
TRBV30,-,-,TRBJ1-6,TGTGCCTGTAGCCTCACTGGGGGCCTGAATAATTCACCCCTCCACTTT,CACSLTGGLNNSPLHF
TRBV11-3,-,-,TRBJ2-2,TGTGCCAGCAGTCCAGGGAGAACCGGGGAGCTGTTTTTT,CASSPGRTGELFF
TRBV14,-,-,TRBJ2-7,TGTGCCAGCAGCCTCGTGGGTTTCTCCTACGAGCAGTACTTC,CASSLVGFSYEQYF
TRBV7-3,-,TRBD2,TRBJ2-3,TGTGCCAGCAGCGCCACGGGGGGATTAGCGGGGTCCACAGATACGCAGTATTTT,CASSATGGLAGSTDTQYF
TRBV2,-,-,TRBJ2-1,TGTGCCAGCAGTGAAGCGCTTAGGGGTAGCTCCTACAATGAGCAGTTCTTC,CASSEALRGSSYNEQFF
TRBV27,-,-,TRBJ2-7,TGTGCCAGCTCGCCGGGGGCGGGGTGGGAGCAGTACTTC,CASSPGAGWEQYF
TRBV4-1,-,-,TRBJ2-1,TGCGCCAGCAGCCACCAACGGGGCGAGCAGTTCTTC,CASSHQRGEQFF
TRBV28,-,TRBD2,TRBJ2-7,TGTGCCAGCATCCCCGGGACATTTAGCGGGAGTAGCTCCTACGAGCAGTACTTC,CASIPGTFSGSSSYEQYF
TRBV19,-,-,TRBJ2-3,TGTGCCAGTAGTTTTAAAGCTAGCACAGATACGCAGTATTTT,CASSFKASTDTQYF
TRBV19,medium-sized,-,TRBJ2-3,TGTGCCAGTAGTATAGGCCCTGACAAAGATACGCAGTATTTT,CASSIGPDKDTQYF
TRBV7-8,-,-,TRBJ1-1,TGTGCCAGCAGCTTCGGGGGGAACACTGAAGCTTTCTTT,CASSFGGNTEAFF
TRBV28,once,TRBD1,TRBJ1-2,TGTGCCAGCAGTTCCCTGGACAGGATCTATGGCTACACCTTC,CASSSLDRIYGYTF
TRBV2,once,-,TRBJ2-5,TGTGCCAGCAGTGTCCGCCAGGGTAAAGAGACCCAGTACTTC,CASSVRQGKETQYF
TRBV3-1/TRBV3-2,-,-,TRBJ1-2,TGTGCCAGCAGCCAAGGCCCCTCGGGTAACTATGGCTACACCTTC,CASSQGPSGNYGYTF